This T cell receptor (beta chain) was sequenced during a study of T-cell reconstitution after alpha-beta-depleted transplantation in children. A TCRbeta library incorporating unique molecular identifiers was prepared. TCRdb re-called the PCR reads through MiXCR, storing one row per CDR3 protein. The table shows roughly 300,000 distinct CDR3 sequences, with roughly 9.5% occurring only once. V lost 6 bases and J lost 4, with 24 bases in between. Per germline, CDR1 SEHNR and CDR2 FQNEAQ (reference sequence). This CDR3 region has 17 residues. This clonotype was counted only a few times. The clonotype originates from a human donor who donated a stem cell graft to a child with SCID. The V and J genes are TRBV7-9 and TRBJ1-2, with a weak D call TRBD1 (5 bases). The input for sequencing was PBMCs from the stem cell graft donor, taken from the stem cell graft. CDR3 region: CASRSTTSGEYFYGYTF. CDR3 coding DNA: TGTGCCAGCAGGTCTACGACGTCGGGGGAGTATTTCTATGGCTACACCTTC.